Presented here are 20 T cell receptor beta chains from one specimen sequenced in a study of OX40 agonist ivuxolimab in advanced cancers. Method: immunoSEQ multiplex PCR; TCRdb's copy keeps in-frame clones and lacks some. There are around 11,000 clones in the sample; 80% occur only once, and about 14% lies in the top ten. The specimen comprised CD4+ or CD8+ T cells sorted from blood, sampled in a trial of the OX40 agonist ivuxolimab. These receptor sequences come from an adult with an advanced solid tumor such as melanoma, head and neck, liver or kidney cancer.

This clone was counted between two and nine times. The V and J genes are TRBV6-4 and TRBJ2-2; TRBD1 agrees at 9 bases. Germline lookup yields CDR1 MRHNA and CDR2 SNTAGT. The CDR3 is made up of 14 amino acids. V gave up 3 bases and J gave up 6 bases; unmatched junction bases: 2. DNA for the CDR3: TGTGCCAGCAGTGAAACAGGGGGCCCCGGGGAGCTGTTTTTT. Translation gives CASSETGGPGELFF.

The gene calls are TRBV13 and TRBJ2-7; D possibly corresponds to TRBD2 (5 bases). From germline, CDR1 is PRHDT and CDR2 FYEKMQ (reference sequence). CDR3 size: 13 residues. The V end was cut by 5 bases, the J end by 2 bases, with 10 bases between. This CDR3 is CASSPGLTYEQYF. The DNA for the CDR3 is TGTGCCAGCAGCCCCGGACTTACCTACGAGCAGTACTTC.

The chain joins TRBV7-9 to TRBJ2-3; D ambiguous. CDR3 length equals 15 residues. Trimming shortened V by 5 bases and J by 6 bases, and 18 bases separated the two germline ends. Germline lookup yields CDR1 SEHNR and CDR2 FQNEAQ (reference sequence). The CDR3 is CASSHPVPSLDTQYF. In DNA, the CDR3 is TGTGCCAGCAGCCACCCCGTCCCGTCTCTCGATACGCAGTATTTT.

This clone appeared a few times. This CDR3 is CASSLFQGTNTGELFF. CDR3 in DNA: TGTGCCAGCAGCTTATTTCAGGGTACGAACACCGGGGAGCTGTTTTTT. The chain employs TRBV13 and TRBJ2-2, with a possible D match to TRBD1 (5 bases). V gave up 2 bases and J gave up 0 bases, with 10 bases separating them. This CDR3 region has 16 residues. The germline V gene encodes CDR1 PRHDT and CDR2 FYEKMQ (reference sequence).

The V call is TRBV7-2, the J call TRBJ2-3, with TRBD2 matching 10 bases. Germline CDR1 SGHTA, CDR2 FQGNSA. The CDR3 has 16 amino acids. V lost 5 bases, J lost 5 bases, and 10 bases stayed unmatched. Here the CDR3 reads CASSQSGGAGQDTQYF. CDR3 coding DNA: TGTGCCAGCAGCCAAAGCGGGGGGGCGGGGCAAGATACGCAGTATTTT. Full variable domain (outside the CDR3, taken from reference TRBV7-2 and TRBJ2-3): GAGVSQSPSNKVTEKGKDVELRCDPISGHTALYWYRQSLGQGLEFLIYFQGNSAPDKSGLPSDRFSAERTGGSVSTLTIQRTQQEDSAVYLCASSQSGGAGQDTQYFGPGTRLTVL.

The rearrangement links TRBV4-2 to TRBJ2-1; 10 positions match TRBD2. This CDR3 is built from 16 residues. The V gene end was trimmed by 0 bases and the J gene end by 8 bases; junction bases not matched to a gene: 7. From germline, CDR1 is LGHNA and CDR2 YNFKEQ. CDR3 loop: CASSQEASGSSYEQFF. The CDR3 DNA follows: TGTGCCAGCAGCCAAGAGGCTAGCGGGAGTTCCTATGAGCAGTTCTTC.

The chain couples TRBV7-9 to TRBJ1-5; perhaps TRBD1 as D (6 bases). From germline, CDR1 is SEHNR and CDR2 FQNEAQ (reference sequence). This CDR3 is built from 15 residues. Trimming cost V 5 bases and J 3 bases, with 14 bases left between them. The CDR3 DNA follows: TGTGCCAGCAGCGACGGGACATTCGCCAATCAGCCCCAGCATTTT. It codes for CASSDGTFANQPQHF.

This rearrangement joins TRBV7-6 to TRBJ2-1; 8 bases align to TRBD2. The trim removed 5 bases at V and 4 bases at J, leaving 10 bases unmatched. The length of the CDR3 is 16 residues. The V gene's germline CDR1 is SGHVS and CDR2 FNYEAQ. The CDR3 loop reads CASSPPGLAGYNEQFF. The CDR3 DNA is TGTGCCAGCAGCCCACCCGGGTTAGCGGGATACAATGAGCAGTTCTTC.

V and J are TRBV29-1 and TRBJ1-1; perhaps TRBD1 as D (6 bases). With 6 bases removed from V and 3 bases from J, the gap between germline ends came to 11 bases. This CDR3 has 12 amino acids. Germline values: CDR1 SQVTM, CDR2 ANQGSEA. The CDR3 region is CSVGASDTEAFF. CDR3 coding DNA: TGCAGCGTGGGGGCTTCGGACACTGAAGCTTTCTTT. The complete variable domain, with remaining parts taken from reference TRBV29-1 and TRBJ1-1, reads SAVISQKPSRDICQRGTSLTIQCQVDSQVTMMFWYRQQPGQSLTLIATANQGSEATYESGFVIDKFPISRPNLTFSTLTVSNMSPEDSSIYLCSVGASDTEAFFGQGTRLTVV.

The chain joins TRBV13 to TRBJ2-3; D gene ambiguous. The CDR3 consists of 14 residues. The V gene lost 7 bases and the J gene lost 5 bases, with 16 bases spanning the gap. In germline, CDR1 is PRHDT, CDR2 FYEKMQ (reference sequence). CDR3 loop: CASTPVGSQDTQYF. For the CDR3, the DNA is TGTGCCAGCACCCCTGTGGGCAGTCAAGATACGCAGTATTTT.

The gene calls are TRBV5-1 and TRBJ1-1; 10 bases match TRBD1. V trimming: 4 bases; J trimming: 0 bases; junction bases outside the gene matches: 9. CDR1 is SGHRS, CDR2 YFSETQ, per germline. This CDR3 is 17 amino acids long. The CDR3 loop reads CASSPAGTGDLNTEAFF. As DNA, the CDR3 is TGCGCCAGCAGCCCGGCCGGGACAGGGGATTTGAACACTGAAGCTTTCTTT.

This chain connects TRBV27 to TRBJ1-1; TRBD1 matches 7 bases. This CDR3 has 17 residues. Looked up from germline, CDR1 is MNHEY and CDR2 is SMNVEV (reference sequence). The junction had 14 bases not matched to a gene; V was cut back by 6 bases and J by 1 base. The CDR3 bases are TGTGCCAGCAGCACGATTGGAGGGGGCTGGGGGAACACTGAAGCTTTCTTT. This translates into CASSTIGGGWGNTEAFF.

The chain has TRBV4-1 and TRBJ2-7, with 13 positions matching TRBD2. The length of the CDR3 is 16 residues. With 3 bases clipped from V and 12 bases from J, the junction kept 14 bases outside the gene matches. Germline assignment: CDR1 MGHRA and CDR2 YSYEKL. The CDR3, as DNA: TGCGCCAGCAGCCAGGCAGGGACTAGCGGGGTGCTCGGCCTGTACTTC. It encodes CASSQAGTSGVLGLYF.

This clone was observed a few times. The rearrangement joins TRBV21-1 to TRBJ2-1; the table's TRBD1 call for D was not verified on the DNA. TRBV21-1 is a pseudogene. This CDR3 has 17 residues. CDR3 coding DNA: TGTGCCAGCAGCAAAAATGAGTTCAGGTACGAAAAAAATGAGCAGTTCTTC. It is translated as CASSKNEFRYEKNEQFF.

Of note for this clone: A read error may produce the germline difference seen at one junction end. The rearrangement joins TRBV5-1 to TRBJ2-6; tentatively, D is TRBD1 or TRBD2 (8 bases each). Germline V gives CDR1 SGHRS, CDR2 YFSETQ. CDR3 length: 19 residues. CDR3 sequence: CARSGPGGTGSSGANVLTF. The CDR3 coding sequence is TGCGCCCGCAGCGGGCCGGGGGGGACAGGTTCCTCTGGGGCCAACGTCCTGACTTTC. Full variable domain (remainder filled in from reference TRBV5-1 and TRBJ2-6): KAGVTQTPRYLIKTRGQQVTLSCSPISGHRSVSWYQQTPGQGLQFLFEYFSETQRNKGNFPGRFSGRQFSNSRSEMNVSTLELGDSALYLCARSGPGGTGSSGANVLTFGAGSRLTVL.

In regard to this clone: One junction end disagrees with the germline gene, perhaps due to a read error. V usage is TRBV7-9 and J usage is TRBJ1-4; the D gene is possibly TRBD1 (6 bases). The V gene's germline CDR1 is SEHNR and CDR2 FQNEAQ (reference sequence). This CDR3 is 13 amino acids long. The CDR3 region has the DNA TGTGCCAGCAGCTTAGCGGGGGGGACACGAGTCCCATTT. Translating it yields CASSLAGGTRVPF.

The gene calls are TRBV6-1 and TRBJ1-1; 7 bases are shared with TRBD1. CDR1 and CDR2 from the germline V gene are MNHNS and SASEGT. V dropped 2 bases and J dropped 5; count of bases not matched to a gene: 11. The CDR3 is 16 amino acids. This CDR3 reads CASSEYKGAAGTEAFF. The CDR3, as DNA: TGTGCCAGCAGTGAATATAAGGGGGCAGCGGGGACTGAAGCTTTCTTT.

The chain joins TRBV6-5 to TRBJ1-2; tentative D call: TRBD1 (5 bases). Trimming took 5 bases from V and 7 from J, leaving 20 bases between them. The germline V gene has CDR1 MNHEY and CDR2 SVGAGI. The CDR3 has 15 amino acids. The CDR3 reads CASSHYTGPDRGYTF. CDR3 bases: TGTGCCAGCAGTCACTACACGGGGCCGGATCGTGGCTACACCTTC.

Details on this clone: This specimen includes other DNA sequences encoding the same CDR3. The chain is built from TRBV5-6 and TRBJ1-3, with 10 bases identical to TRBD1. This CDR3 has 17 amino acids. With V trimmed by 1 base and J by 2 bases, 6 bases remained unmatched. From germline, CDR1 is SGHDT and CDR2 YYEEEE. The CDR3: CASSLKTGGLAGNTIYF. DNA of the CDR3: TGTGCCAGCAGCTTGAAGACAGGGGGCTTAGCTGGAAACACCATATATTTT.

This clone has only a few counts. The CDR3 here is CASSPRQGAPYEQYF. The CDR3 nucleotides read TGTGCCAGCTCACCACGACAGGGGGCCCCCTACGAGCAGTACTTC. The chain couples TRBV18 to TRBJ2-7; TRBD1 matches at 10 bases. J lost 2 bases, V lost 1 base, and 2 bases had no gene match. The CDR3 totals 15 residues. Per germline, CDR1 KGHSH and CDR2 LQKENI.